This record looks at one T cell receptor beta chain sequence and its context. This entry belongs to a study of blood T cell repertoires in COVID-19. About the research overall: Sources were T cells, B-cell-depleted T cells, or PBMCs; the material itself was cDNA or gDNA.

TCRdb keeps only in-frame clones here, not all; method: immunoSEQ multiplex PCR. The table shows 150,000 or so clones, with roughly 78% occurring only once. There are 16 residues in the CDR3. V was clipped by 6 bases and J by 2 bases, with 19 bases between them. Germline CDR1 LNHDA, CDR2 SQIVND (reference sequence). Sample: peripheral blood. This sequence originates from a man older than 75 with acute or convalescent COVID-19. The J gene is TRBJ1-1, the V gene TRBV19; a possible D gene is TRBD1 (6 bases). DNA of the CDR3: TGTGCCAGTAGCCGCCGAGGGGGGGAGGAAAACACTGAAGCTTTCTTT. It yields the protein CASSRRGGEENTEAFF.